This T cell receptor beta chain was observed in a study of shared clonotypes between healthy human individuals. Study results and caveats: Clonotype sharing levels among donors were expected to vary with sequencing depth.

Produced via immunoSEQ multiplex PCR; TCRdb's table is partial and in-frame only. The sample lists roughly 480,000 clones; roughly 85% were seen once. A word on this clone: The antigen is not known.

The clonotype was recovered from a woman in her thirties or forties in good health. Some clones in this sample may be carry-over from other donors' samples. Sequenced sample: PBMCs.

DNA of the CDR3: TGTGCCAGCAGCCTCGGACAGGTTCACTCCTACGAGCAGTACTTC. It is translated as CASSLGQVHSYEQYF. The chain employs TRBV11-1 and TRBJ2-7; 7 nucleotides align to TRBD1. CDR3 length equals 15 residues. The V and J ends lost 5 bases and 0 bases, in that order; junction bases with no gene match: 7. Germline V gene sequence: CDR1 SGHAT, CDR2 FQDESV (reference sequence).